This TCR beta chain came from a study of cytomegalovirus exposure and HLA in healthy donors. Study-level points and caveats: Donors belonging to an Asian-associated ancestry cluster reportedly showed fewer N-insertions in productive TCRs than the roughly 670-donor mean, according to what a later analysis found. An analysis done earlier found most TCR beta V segments productive about 87% or about 30% of the time.

60 Vbeta and 13 Jbeta primers were used in PCR. Profiled with immunoSEQ multiplex PCR; TCRdb holds only in-frame clones, not every one. The repertoire holds more than 85,000 clones, with around 80% as singletons. Of note for this clone: Its target is unknown.

Sequenced material: PBMCs. This sequence was found in a young man in good health and CMV-seropositive.

The CDR3 sequence is CASSPDGGGNEQFF. The CDR3 coding sequence is TGCGCCAGCAGCCCTGACGGGGGTGGGAATGAGCAGTTCTTC. The V gene is TRBV5-1, the J gene TRBJ2-1; tentative D call: TRBD2 (6 bases). Germline V gene data show CDR1 as SGHRS and CDR2 as YFSETQ. The CDR3 extends over 14 amino acids. V was shortened by 4 bases and J by 7 bases, with 15 bases between the two germline ends.